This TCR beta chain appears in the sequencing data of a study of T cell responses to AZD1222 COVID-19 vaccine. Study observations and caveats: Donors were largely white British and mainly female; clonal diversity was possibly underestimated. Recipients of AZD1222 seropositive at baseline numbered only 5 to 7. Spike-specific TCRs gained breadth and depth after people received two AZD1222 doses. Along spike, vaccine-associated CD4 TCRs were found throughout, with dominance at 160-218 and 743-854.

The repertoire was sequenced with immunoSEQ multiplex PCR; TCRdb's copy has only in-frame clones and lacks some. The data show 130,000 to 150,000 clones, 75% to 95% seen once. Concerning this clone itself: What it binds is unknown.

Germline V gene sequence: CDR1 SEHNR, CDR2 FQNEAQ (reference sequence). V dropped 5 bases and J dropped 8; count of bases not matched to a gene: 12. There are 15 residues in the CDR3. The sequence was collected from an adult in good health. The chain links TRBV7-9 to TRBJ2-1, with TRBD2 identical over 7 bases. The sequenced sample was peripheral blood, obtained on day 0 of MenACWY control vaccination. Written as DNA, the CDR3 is TGTGCCAGCAGCCCGCTGCGAGCGGGATCCCATGAGCAGTTCTTC. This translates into CASSPLRAGSHEQFF.